This TCR beta chain was captured by sequencing in a study of breast tumors, draining lymph nodes, adjacent tissues. This CDR3 has 16 residues. Germline V gene sequence: CDR1 SGHNT, CDR2 YENEEA. J lost 5 bases, V lost 5 bases, and 11 bases had no gene match. A remark on this clonotype: Its antigen is still unknown.

Study-wide points: Tumor TCR diversity was below lymph nodes but above nontumor tissue. Luminal-like breast cancer showed significantly greater tumor-nontumor repertoire similarity than basal-like breast cancer did.

TCRdb fed the multiplex PCR reads into MiXCR, producing one record per CDR3 protein. The sample yields 15,000 to 17,000 distinct CDR3 sequences, 40% to 60% seen once. The clonotype comes from a female donor with breast cancer. Some clones in this sample may be carry-over from other donors' samples. The J gene is TRBJ1-2, the V gene TRBV11-3; 10 bases line up with TRBD1. Sequencing was done on a sample of tumor-adjacent breast tissue. This chain's CDR3 is CASSHPGQGRGYGYTF. Written as DNA, the CDR3 is TGTGCCAGCAGCCATCCGGGACAGGGGAGGGGATATGGCTACACCTTC.